This is a list of T cell receptor beta chains from one sample in a study of blood T cell repertoires in COVID-19. The table came from immunoSEQ multiplex PCR; TCRdb's copy has only in-frame clones and leaves some out. The sample has 60,000 to 80,000 clones; roughly 84% are singletons. Sequenced: peripheral blood. The receptors here all came from a man in his forties or fifties with active COVID-19. The CDR3 runs from the conserved cysteine through the conserved F or W. D genes are given only for firm matches. The size of a clone is reported for some rows only, either as once, few or many, or as a class for expanded clones.

>TRBD1|.|TRBV7-2|TRBJ2-1|13
CASSLPSDREQFF
TGTGCCAGCAGCCTGCCCTCGGACAGGGAGCAGTTCTTC
>.|.|TRBV7-9|TRBJ2-1|15
CASSFTRRWDNEQFF
TGTGCCAGCAGTTTCACCCGGAGGTGGGACAATGAGCAGTTCTTC
>.|.|TRBV4-2|TRBJ2-7|15
CASSREPGAPSEQYF
TGTGCCAGCAGCCGGGAGCCGGGAGCCCCCAGCGAGCAGTACTTC
>TRBD2|once|TRBV27|TRBJ2-5|14
CASSLLGTRETQYF
TGTGCCAGCAGTTTGTTGGGGACTAGAGAGACCCAGTACTTC
>TRBD1|.|TRBV10-2|TRBJ1-2|14
CASHIGGTAYGYTF
TGCGCCAGCCACATAGGGGGGACAGCCTATGGCTACACCTTC
>.|.|TRBV4-2|TRBJ1-4|12
CASSLHGEKLFF
TGTGCCAGCAGCCTCCACGGTGAAAAACTGTTTTTT
>TRBD2|.|TRBV6-6|TRBJ2-1|13
CAGGTSGFNEQFF
TGTGCCGGCGGGACTAGCGGGTTCAATGAGCAGTTCTTC
>TRBD2|.|TRBV5-4|TRBJ2-3|16
CASSLGLAGITDTQYF
TGTGCCAGCAGCTTGGGGCTAGCGGGGATCACAGATACGCAGTATTTT
>.|.|TRBV6-5|TRBJ2-7|15
CASSYSFTSSYEQYF
TGTGCCAGCAGTTACTCGTTTACCAGCTCCTACGAGCAGTACTTC
>.|.|TRBV9|TRBJ1-2|16
CASSPLGAGPSYGYTF
TGTGCCAGCAGCCCGCTGGGGGCAGGGCCCAGCTATGGCTACACCTTC
>.|.|TRBV3-1/TRBV3-2|TRBJ2-3|13
CASSLRGTDTQYF
TGTGCCAGCAGCCTCAGAGGGACAGATACGCAGTATTTT
>.|.|TRBV5-5|TRBJ2-3|13
CASSDTSRDTQYF
TGTGCCAGCAGCGACACTTCCAGGGATACGCAGTATTTT
>TRBD1|.|TRBV5-1|TRBJ1-2|16
CASRFGTGGINYGYTF
TGCGCCAGCAGGTTCGGGACAGGGGGAATTAACTATGGCTACACCTTC
>TRBD1|.|TRBV5-4|TRBJ2-2|13
CASSRDSAGELFF
TGTGCCAGCAGCCGGGACAGCGCCGGGGAGCTGTTTTTT
>.|.|TRBV27|TRBJ2-1|13
CASSLSVVTEQFF
TGTGCCAGCAGTTTATCTGTAGTAACTGAGCAGTTCTTC
>TRBD1|.|TRBV18|TRBJ2-3|14
CASSAGTGGDTQYF
TGTGCCAGCTCCGCCGGGACAGGGGGCGATACGCAGTATTTT